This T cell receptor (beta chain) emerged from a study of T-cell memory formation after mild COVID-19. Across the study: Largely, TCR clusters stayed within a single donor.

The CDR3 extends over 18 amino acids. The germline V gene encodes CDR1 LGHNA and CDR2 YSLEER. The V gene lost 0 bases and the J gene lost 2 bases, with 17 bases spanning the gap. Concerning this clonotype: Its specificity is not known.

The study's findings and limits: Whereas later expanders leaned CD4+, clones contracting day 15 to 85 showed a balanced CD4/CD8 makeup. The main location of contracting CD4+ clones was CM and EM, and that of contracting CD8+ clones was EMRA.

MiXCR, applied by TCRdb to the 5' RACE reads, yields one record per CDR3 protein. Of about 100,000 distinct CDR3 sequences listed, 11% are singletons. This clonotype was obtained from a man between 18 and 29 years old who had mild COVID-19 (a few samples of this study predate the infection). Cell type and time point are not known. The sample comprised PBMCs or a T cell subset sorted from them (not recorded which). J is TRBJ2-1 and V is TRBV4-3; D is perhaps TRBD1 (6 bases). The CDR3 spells CASSQESGGQLPYNEQFF. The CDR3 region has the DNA TGCGCCAGCAGCCAAGAGAGTGGGGGACAACTACCCTACAATGAGCAGTTCTTC.